The rows below give T cell receptor beta chains drawn from one sample of a study of vaccination effects on CD4 cells after COVID-19. The method was immunoSEQ multiplex PCR; TCRdb's version includes in-frame clones alone and lacks a portion of them. The sample yields 40,000 to 55,000 clones, roughly 72% seen once. The antigens of these receptors remain unknown. The input for sequencing was CD4+ T cells from PBMCs cultured without peptide, taken before COVID-19 vaccination. The receptor source for this set is a human donor who had a prior SARS-CoV-2 infection. CDR3s include the opening cysteine and the closing phenylalanine or tryptophan. A D gene is named only where the DNA matches it firmly. Clone size is given for some rows only: seen once, a few or many times, or a class if the clone is expanded.

>TRBV4-1|few|NA|TRBJ1-1
CASSQEEGAGHNGAFF
TGCGCCAGCAGCCAAGAGGAGGGAGCGGGTCATAATGGGGCTTTCTTT
>TRBV6-4|NA|NA|TRBJ2-1
CASSDGGFRVAYNEQFF
TGTGCCAGCAGTGACGGTGGGTTTCGCGTGGCCTACAATGAGCAGTTCTTC
>TRBV5-5|NA|NA|TRBJ2-1
CASSLAGVPSYNEQFF
TGTGCCAGCAGCTTGGCTGGGGTACCCTCCTACAATGAGCAGTTCTTC
>TRBV11-2|NA|NA|TRBJ1-2
CASSLYGQAQINYGYTF
TGTGCCAGCAGCTTATATGGGCAGGCCCAGATAAATTATGGCTACACCTTC
>TRBV10-3|once|NA|TRBJ2-7
CAIIGRQYF
TGTGCCATCATAGGGAGGCAGTACTTC
>TRBV7-2|NA|NA|TRBJ2-3
CASSARAFASDTQYF
TGTGCCAGCAGCGCACGGGCTTTCGCCTCAGATACGCAGTATTTT
>TRBV9|NA|TRBD2|TRBJ2-1
CASSPSSRGVAGGRFNEQFF
TGTGCCAGCAGCCCAAGTAGTCGTGGAGTAGCGGGGGGGCGGTTCAATGAGCAGTTCTTC
>TRBV15|NA|NA|TRBJ1-4
CATSRDPTNEKLFF
TGTGCCACCAGCAGAGATCCAACTAATGAAAAACTGTTTTTT
>TRBV7-9|NA|NA|TRBJ2-2
CASSLGQGGGELFF
TGTGCCAGCAGCTTAGGTCAGGGTGGCGGGGAGCTGTTTTTT
>TRBV18|NA|NA|TRBJ1-3
CASSPQTGDTIYF
TGTGCCAGCTCACCACAGACAGGTGACACCATATATTTT
>TRBV4-3|NA|NA|TRBJ1-2
CASSPQYRTDSYGYTF
TGCGCCAGCAGCCCCCAATATCGGACAGACTCCTATGGCTACACCTTC
>TRBV13|NA|NA|TRBJ1-1
CASSLVWGTEAFF
TGTGCCAGCAGCTTAGTATGGGGAACTGAAGCTTTCTTT
>TRBV7-4|NA|NA|TRBJ2-7
CASSLSGEQYF
TGTGCCAGCAGCTTAAGCGGCGAGCAGTACTTC
>TRBV30|NA|NA|TRBJ2-7
CAWSVTGREVYEQYF
TGTGCCTGGAGTGTGACAGGGCGGGAGGTCTACGAGCAGTACTTC
>TRBV5-5|once|TRBD1|TRBJ2-5
CASSSSLTGGGETQYF
TGTGCCAGCAGCTCCTCATTGACAGGGGGCGGTGAGACCCAGTACTTC
>TRBV10-3|NA|TRBD2|TRBJ2-7
CAISESSGIYEQYF
TGTGCCATCAGTGAGTCTAGCGGGATCTACGAGCAGTACTTC
>TRBV19|NA|NA|TRBJ2-3
CASSIQGYTQYF
TGTGCCAGTAGTATACAGGGCTATACGCAGTATTTT
>TRBV5-1|NA|TRBD1|TRBJ1-4
CASSIYRGSEKLFF
TGCGCCAGCAGCATCTACAGGGGGAGCGAAAAACTGTTTTTT
>TRBV7-8|NA|TRBD2|TRBJ2-1
CASMGREVGEQFF
TGTGCCAGCATGGGGCGGGAGGTAGGTGAGCAGTTCTTC
>TRBV4-2|NA|TRBD1|TRBJ1-3
CASSQDTGTGGNTIYF
TGTGCCAGCAGCCAAGATACCGGGACAGGGGGTAACACCATATATTTT
>TRBV27|NA|TRBD2|TRBJ2-3
CASSLWGLAGASTDTQYF
TGTGCCAGCAGTTTATGGGGACTAGCGGGGGCTAGCACAGATACGCAGTATTTT
>TRBV7-2|once|TRBD2|TRBJ2-3
CASSSLAGDADTQYF
TGTGCCAGCAGCTCATTAGCGGGGGATGCAGATACGCAGTATTTT
>TRBV15|NA|TRBD2|TRBJ2-1
CATGRELAGGPYGEQFF
TGTGCCACCGGACGAGAACTAGCGGGAGGGCCGTATGGTGAGCAGTTCTTC
>TRBV6-2/TRBV6-3|once|TRBD2|TRBJ2-5
CASSASGRIETQYF
TGTGCCAGCAGCGCTAGCGGGAGAATAGAGACCCAGTACTTC
>TRBV4-2|NA|NA|TRBJ1-3
CASSQETRVRGTGNTIYF
TGTGCCAGCAGCCAAGAGACTCGGGTCAGGGGCACTGGAAACACCATATATTTT
>TRBV13|NA|NA|TRBJ1-4
CASSLGAKNEKLFF
TGTGCCAGCAGCTTGGGTGCGAAAAATGAAAAACTGTTTTTT
>TRBV11-3|NA|NA|TRBJ1-5
CASSFQGVDQPQHF
TGTGCCAGCAGCTTCCAGGGAGTGGATCAGCCCCAGCATTTT